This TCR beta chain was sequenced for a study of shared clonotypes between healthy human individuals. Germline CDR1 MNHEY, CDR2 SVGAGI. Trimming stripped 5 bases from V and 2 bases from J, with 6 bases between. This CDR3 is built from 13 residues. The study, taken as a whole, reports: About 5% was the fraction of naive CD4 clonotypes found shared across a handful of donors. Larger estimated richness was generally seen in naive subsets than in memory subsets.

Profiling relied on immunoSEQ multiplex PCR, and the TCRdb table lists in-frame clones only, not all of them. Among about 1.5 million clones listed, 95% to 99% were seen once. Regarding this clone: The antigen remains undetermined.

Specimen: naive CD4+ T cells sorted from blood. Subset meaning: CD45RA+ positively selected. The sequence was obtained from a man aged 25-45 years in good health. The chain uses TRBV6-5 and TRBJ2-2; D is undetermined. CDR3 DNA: TGTGCCAGCAGTCTCTCTAACACCGGGGAGCTGTTTTTT. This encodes CASSLSNTGELFF.